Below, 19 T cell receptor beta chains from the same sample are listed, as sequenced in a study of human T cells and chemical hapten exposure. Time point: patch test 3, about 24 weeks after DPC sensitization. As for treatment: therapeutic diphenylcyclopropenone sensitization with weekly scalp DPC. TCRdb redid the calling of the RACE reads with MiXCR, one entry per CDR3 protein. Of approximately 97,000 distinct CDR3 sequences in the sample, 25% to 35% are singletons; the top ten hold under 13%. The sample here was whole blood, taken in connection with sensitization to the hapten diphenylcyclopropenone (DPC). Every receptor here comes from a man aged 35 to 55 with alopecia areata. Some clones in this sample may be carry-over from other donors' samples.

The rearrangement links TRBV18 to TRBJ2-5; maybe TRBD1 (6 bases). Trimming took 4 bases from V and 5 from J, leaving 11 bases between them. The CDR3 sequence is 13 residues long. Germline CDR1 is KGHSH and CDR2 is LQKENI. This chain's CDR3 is CASSLGAGETQYF. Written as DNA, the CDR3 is TGTGCCAGCTCACTGGGGGCCGGGGAGACCCAGTACTTC. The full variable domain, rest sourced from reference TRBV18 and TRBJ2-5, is NAGVMQNPRHLVRRRGQEARLRCSPMKGHSHVYWYRQLPEEGLKFMVYLQKENIIDESGMPKERFSAEFPKEGPSILRIQQVVRGDSAAYFCASSLGAGETQYFGPGTRLLVL.

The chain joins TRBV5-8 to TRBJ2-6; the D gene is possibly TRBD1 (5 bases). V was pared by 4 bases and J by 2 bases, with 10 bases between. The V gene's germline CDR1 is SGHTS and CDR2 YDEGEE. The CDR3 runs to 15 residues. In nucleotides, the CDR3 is TGTGCCAGCAGCCTCAGGGAAGCTGGGGCCAACGTCCTGACTTTC. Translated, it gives CASSLREAGANVLTF. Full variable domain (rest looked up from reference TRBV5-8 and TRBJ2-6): EAGVTQSPTHLIKTRGQQATLRCSPISGHTSVYWYQQALGLGLQFLLWYDEGEERNRGNFPPRFSGRQFPNYSSELNVNALELEDSALYLCASSLREAGANVLTFGAGSRLTVL.

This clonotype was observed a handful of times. Here the CDR3 DNA reads TGTGCCAGCAGTACCCTGATCCTAGCAGGGCAGAACACTGAAGCTTTCTTT. Amino acid sequence: CASSTLILAGQNTEAFF. The gene calls are TRBV6-1 and TRBJ1-1; TRBD1 is a possible D gene (5 bases). Trimming cost V 5 bases and J 1 base, with 20 bases left between them. The CDR3 spans 17 residues. CDR1 is MNHNS, CDR2 SASEGT, per germline.

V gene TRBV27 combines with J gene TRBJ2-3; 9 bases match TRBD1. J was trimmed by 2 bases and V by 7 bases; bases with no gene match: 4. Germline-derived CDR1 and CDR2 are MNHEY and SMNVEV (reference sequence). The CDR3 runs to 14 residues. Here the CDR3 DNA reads TGTGCCAGCAACCGGGACAGGGCCACAGATACGCAGTATTTT. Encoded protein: CASNRDRATDTQYF.

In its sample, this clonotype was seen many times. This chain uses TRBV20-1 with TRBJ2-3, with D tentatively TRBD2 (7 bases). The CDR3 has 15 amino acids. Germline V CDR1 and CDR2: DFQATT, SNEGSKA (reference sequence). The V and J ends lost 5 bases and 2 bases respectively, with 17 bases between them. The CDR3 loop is CSARGGARSTDTQYF. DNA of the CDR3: TGCAGTGCTCGAGGGGGGGCCCGATCCACAGATACGCAGTATTTT.

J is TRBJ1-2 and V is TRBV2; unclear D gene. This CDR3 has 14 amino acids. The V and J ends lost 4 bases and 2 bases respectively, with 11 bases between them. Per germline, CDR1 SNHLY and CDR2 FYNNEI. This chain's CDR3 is CASSGTAENYGYTF. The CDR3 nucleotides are TGTGCCAGCAGTGGCACAGCTGAAAACTATGGCTACACCTTC.

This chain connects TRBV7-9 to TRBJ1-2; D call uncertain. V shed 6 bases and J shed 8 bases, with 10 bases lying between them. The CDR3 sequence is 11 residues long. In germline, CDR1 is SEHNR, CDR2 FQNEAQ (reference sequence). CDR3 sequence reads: CASSREFGYTF. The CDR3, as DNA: TGTGCCAGCAGTAGGGAATTCGGCTACACCTTC.

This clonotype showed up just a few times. Here the CDR3 DNA reads TGCAGTGCTAGAGATACCGGGACAGGGTCCAAAAACATTCAGTACTTC. Amino acid sequence: CSARDTGTGSKNIQYF. This sequence joins TRBV20-1 and TRBJ2-4; 9 bases fit TRBD1. The CDR3 runs to 16 residues. With V trimmed by 0 bases and J by 2 bases, 5 bases remained unmatched. CDR1 and CDR2 from the germline V gene are DFQATT and SNEGSKA (reference sequence).

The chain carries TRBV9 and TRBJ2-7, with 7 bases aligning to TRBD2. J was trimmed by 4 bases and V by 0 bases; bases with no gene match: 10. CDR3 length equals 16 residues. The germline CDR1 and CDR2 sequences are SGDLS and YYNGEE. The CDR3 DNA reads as TGTGCCAGCAGCGTAGGGCCCGGGTTCGGGAGGTACGAGCAGTACTTC. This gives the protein CASSVGPGFGRYEQYF. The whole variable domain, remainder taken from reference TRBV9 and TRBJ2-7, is DSGVTQTPKHLITATGQRVTLRCSPRSGDLSVYWYQQSLDQGLQFLIQYYNGEERAKGNILERFSAQQFPDLHSELNLSSLELGDSALYFCASSVGPGFGRYEQYFGPGTRLTVT.

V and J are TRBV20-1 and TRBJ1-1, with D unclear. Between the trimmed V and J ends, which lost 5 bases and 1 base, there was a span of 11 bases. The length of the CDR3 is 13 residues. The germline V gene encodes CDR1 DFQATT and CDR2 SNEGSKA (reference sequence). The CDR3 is CSASLVGNTEAFF. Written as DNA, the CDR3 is TGCAGTGCTTCGTTAGTGGGGAACACTGAAGCTTTCTTT.

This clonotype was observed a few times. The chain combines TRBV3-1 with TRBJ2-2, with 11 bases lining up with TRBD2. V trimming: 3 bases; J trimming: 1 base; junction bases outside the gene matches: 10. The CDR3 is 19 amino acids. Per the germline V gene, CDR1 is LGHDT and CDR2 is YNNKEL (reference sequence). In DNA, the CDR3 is TGTGCCAGCAGCCAGGAAACTAGCGGGAGAGTTTTGAACACCGGGGAGCTGTTTTTT. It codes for CASSQETSGRVLNTGELFF.

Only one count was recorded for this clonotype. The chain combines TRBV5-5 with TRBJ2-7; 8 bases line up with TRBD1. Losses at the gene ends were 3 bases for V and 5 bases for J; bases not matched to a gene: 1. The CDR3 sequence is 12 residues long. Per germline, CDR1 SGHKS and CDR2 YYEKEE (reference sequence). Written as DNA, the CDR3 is TGTGCCAGCAGCTGGACAGGGCACGAGCAGTACTTC. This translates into CASSWTGHEQYF.

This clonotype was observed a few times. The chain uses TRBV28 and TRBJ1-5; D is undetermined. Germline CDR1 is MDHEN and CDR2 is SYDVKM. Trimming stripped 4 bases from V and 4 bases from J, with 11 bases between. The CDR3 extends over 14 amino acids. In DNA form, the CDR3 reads TGTGCCAGCAGTTGGTTTGAGGCGAATCAGCCCCAGCATTTT. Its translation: CASSWFEANQPQHF.

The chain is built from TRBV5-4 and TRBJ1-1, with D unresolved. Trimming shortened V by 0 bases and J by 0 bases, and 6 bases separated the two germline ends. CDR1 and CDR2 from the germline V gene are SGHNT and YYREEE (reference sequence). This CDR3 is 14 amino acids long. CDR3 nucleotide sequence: TGTGCCAGCAGCTTGGGCCATATGAACACTGAAGCTTTCTTT. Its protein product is CASSLGHMNTEAFF. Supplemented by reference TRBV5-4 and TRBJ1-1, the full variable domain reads ETGVTQSPTHLIKTRGQQVTLRCSSQSGHNTVSWYQQALGQGPQFIFQYYREEENGRGNFPPRFSGLQFPNYSSELNVNALELDDSALYLCASSLGHMNTEAFFGQGTRLTVV.

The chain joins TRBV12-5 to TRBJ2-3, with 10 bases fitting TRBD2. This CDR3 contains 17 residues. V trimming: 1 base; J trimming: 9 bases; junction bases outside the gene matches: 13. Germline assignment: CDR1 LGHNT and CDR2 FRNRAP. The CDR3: CASGLASGSQRSGTQYF. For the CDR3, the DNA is TGTGCTAGTGGTTTGGCTAGCGGGAGCCAAAGGTCAGGGACGCAGTATTTT.

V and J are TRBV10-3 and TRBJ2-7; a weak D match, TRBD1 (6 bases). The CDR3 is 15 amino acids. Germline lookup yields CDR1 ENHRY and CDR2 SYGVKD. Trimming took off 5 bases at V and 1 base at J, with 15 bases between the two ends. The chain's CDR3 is CAISQSGEGSYEQYF. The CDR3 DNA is TGTGCCATCAGTCAATCAGGGGAAGGGTCCTACGAGCAGTACTTC.

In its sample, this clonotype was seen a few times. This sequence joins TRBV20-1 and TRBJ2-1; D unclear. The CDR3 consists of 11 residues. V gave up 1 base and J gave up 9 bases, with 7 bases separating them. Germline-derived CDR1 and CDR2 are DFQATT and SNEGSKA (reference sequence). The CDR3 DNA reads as TGCAGTGCTAGAGTGAGGACTGAGCAGTTCTTC. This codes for CSARVRTEQFF.

The CDR3 protein is CASSQDTGYRSETQYF. In nucleotides, the CDR3 is TGCGCCAGCAGCCAAGATACGGGATACAGGAGTGAGACCCAGTACTTC. The genes are TRBV4-3 and TRBJ2-5; D may match TRBD1 or TRBD2 (5 bases each). Per germline, CDR1 LGHNA and CDR2 YSLEER. The V gene lost 0 bases and the J gene lost 5 bases, with 16 bases spanning the gap. The CDR3 totals 16 residues.

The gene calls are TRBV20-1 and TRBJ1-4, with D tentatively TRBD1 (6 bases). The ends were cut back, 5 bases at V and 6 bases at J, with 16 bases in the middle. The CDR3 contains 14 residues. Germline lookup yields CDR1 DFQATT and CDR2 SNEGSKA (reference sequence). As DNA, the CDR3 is TGCAGTGCTCGGGACAACCATAAGGATGAAAAACTGTTTTTT. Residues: CSARDNHKDEKLFF.